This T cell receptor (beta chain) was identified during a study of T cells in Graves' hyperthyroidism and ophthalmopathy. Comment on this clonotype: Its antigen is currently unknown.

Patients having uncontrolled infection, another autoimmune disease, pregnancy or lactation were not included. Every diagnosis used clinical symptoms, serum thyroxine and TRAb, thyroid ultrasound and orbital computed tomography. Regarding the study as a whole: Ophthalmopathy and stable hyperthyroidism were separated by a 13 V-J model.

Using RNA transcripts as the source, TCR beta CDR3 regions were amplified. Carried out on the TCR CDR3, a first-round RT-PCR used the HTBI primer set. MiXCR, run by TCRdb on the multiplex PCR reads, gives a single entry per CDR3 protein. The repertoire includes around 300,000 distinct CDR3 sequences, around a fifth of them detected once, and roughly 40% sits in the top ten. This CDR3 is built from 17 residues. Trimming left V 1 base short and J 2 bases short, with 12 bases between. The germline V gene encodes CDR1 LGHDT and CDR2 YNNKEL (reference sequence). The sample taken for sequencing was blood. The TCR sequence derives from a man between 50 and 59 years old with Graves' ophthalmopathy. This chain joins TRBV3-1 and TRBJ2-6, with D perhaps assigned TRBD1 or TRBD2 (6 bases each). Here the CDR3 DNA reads TGTGCCAGCAGCCAAGGGACGGGGGCGGCTGGGGCCAACGTCCTGACTTTC. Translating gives CASSQGTGAAGANVLTF. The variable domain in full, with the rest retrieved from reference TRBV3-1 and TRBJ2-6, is DTAVSQTPKYLVTQMGNDKSIKCEQNLGHDTMYWYKQDSKKFLKIMFSYNNKELIINETVPNRFSPKSPDKAHLNLHINSLELGDSAVYFCASSQGTGAAGANVLTFGAGSRLTVL.